Below are 13 T cell receptor beta chains sequenced from a single sample in a study of cytomegalovirus exposure and HLA in healthy donors. The PCR employed 60 Vbeta primers together with 13 Jbeta primers. Using immunoSEQ multiplex PCR, the repertoire was profiled, and TCRdb retains in-frame clones only, with some absent. Among about 93,000 clones listed, around 80% were seen once. Sequencing was done on a sample of PBMCs. The receptor source for this set is a man aged 25 to 45 in good health and CMV-seronegative.

This clone was seen once. The V call is TRBV6-5, the J call TRBJ1-2; D possibly corresponds to TRBD1 (6 bases). The germline V gene encodes CDR1 MNHEY and CDR2 SVGAGI. The CDR3 totals 13 residues. V was shortened by 6 bases and J by 4 bases, with 12 bases between the two germline ends. CDR3 nucleotide sequence: TGTGCCAGCAGCGACAGGACTCTCTATGGCTACACCTTC. As protein: CASSDRTLYGYTF.

The chain combines TRBV11-3 with TRBJ1-3; no clear D gene. The CDR3 loop spans 15 amino acids. The germline V gene has CDR1 SGHNT and CDR2 YENEEA. V shed 4 bases and J shed 0 bases, with 10 bases lying between them. The CDR3 region has the DNA TGTGCCAGCAGCTCGCCCGACAACTCTGGAAACACCATATATTTT. Translating gives CASSSPDNSGNTIYF.

The chain recombines TRBV7-2 with TRBJ2-3; 11 bases fit TRBD2. From germline, CDR1 is SGHTA and CDR2 FQGNSA. Losses at the gene ends were 1 base for V and 2 bases for J; bases not matched to a gene: 5. The CDR3 has 17 amino acids. The CDR3 DNA is TGTGCCAGCAGCTTAGGACCACTAGCGGGGGCCACAGATACGCAGTATTTT. This gives the protein CASSLGPLAGATDTQYF.

This chain uses TRBV29-1 with TRBJ2-5; 9 nucleotides align to TRBD1. Germline CDR1 reads SQVTM; CDR2 reads ANQGSEA. The CDR3 contains 13 residues. Trimming took 7 bases from V and 5 from J; bases not matched to a gene: 8. CDR3 residues: CSGAQGAGETQYF. Written as DNA, the CDR3 is TGCAGCGGTGCACAGGGGGCAGGGGAGACCCAGTACTTC. The variable domain in full, completed from reference TRBV29-1 and TRBJ2-5, reads SAVISQKPSRDICQRGTSLTIQCQVDSQVTMMFWYRQQPGQSLTLIATANQGSEATYESGFVIDKFPISRPNLTFSTLTVSNMSPEDSSIYLCSGAQGAGETQYFGPGTRLLVL.

In DNA form, the CDR3 reads TGTGCCAGCAGCCCCTGGTTGGACAGGGATAACTATGGCTACACCTTC. Its protein product is CASSPWLDRDNYGYTF. The V and J genes are TRBV7-9 and TRBJ1-2; 8 bases fit TRBD1. The CDR3 covers 16 residues. V lost 5 bases to trimming and J lost 1 base; unmatched junction nucleotides: 9. Germline assignment: CDR1 SEHNR and CDR2 FQNEAQ (reference sequence).

V and J are TRBV6-1 and TRBJ2-2; 9 positions agree with TRBD2. Trimming cost V 4 bases and J 6 bases; bases outside gene matches: 6. Per germline, CDR1 MNHNS and CDR2 SASEGT. The CDR3 runs 15 residues. The CDR3 bases are TGTGCCAGCAGTGTTAGCGGGAGCGACCCCGGGGAGCTGTTTTTT. Its protein is CASSVSGSDPGELFF.

The genes are TRBV2 and TRBJ1-6; 8 nucleotides agree with TRBD1. This CDR3 is 15 amino acids long. From germline, CDR1 is SNHLY and CDR2 FYNNEI. V shed 8 bases and J 7 bases; nucleotides not matched to a gene: 10. DNA of the CDR3: TGTGCCAGCTCCTCGGACAGGGTGAAGAATTCACCCCTCCACTTT. Translated: CASSSDRVKNSPLHF.

The chain couples TRBV5-1 to TRBJ1-1; 8 bases fit TRBD1. Germline V gives CDR1 SGHRS, CDR2 YFSETQ. The CDR3 runs to 14 residues. V was clipped by 4 bases and J by 3 bases; unmatched bases: 5. CDR3 in DNA: TGCGCCAGCAGCCGAAACAGGGGGGACACTGAAGCTTTCTTT. Translation: CASSRNRGDTEAFF. Using reference TRBV5-1 and TRBJ1-1 for the parts outside the CDR3, the full variable domain is KAGVTQTPRYLIKTRGQQVTLSCSPISGHRSVSWYQQTPGQGLQFLFEYFSETQRNKGNFPGRFSGRQFSNSRSEMNVSTLELGDSALYLCASSRNRGDTEAFFGQGTRLTVV.

Only a few counts were recorded for this clone. The CDR3 protein is CASSLTEYSNQPQHF. For the CDR3, the DNA is TGTGCCAGCAGTTTGACAGAATATAGCAATCAGCCCCAGCATTTT. J is TRBJ1-5 and V is TRBV6-6; D is perhaps TRBD1 (5 bases). The CDR3 is made up of 15 amino acids. Germline CDR1 and CDR2: MNHNY and SVGAGI (reference sequence). V dropped 4 bases and J dropped 0 bases, with 10 bases sitting between them.

This chain's CDR3 is CASSPAGNYGYTF. For the CDR3, the DNA is TGTGCCAGCTCACCAGCGGGAAACTATGGCTACACCTTC. The chain is built from TRBV18 and TRBJ1-2, with D unclear. The length of the CDR3 is 13 residues. The V end was cut by 2 bases, the J end by 2 bases, with 6 bases between. Germline loops: CDR1 KGHSH, CDR2 LQKENI.

V gene TRBV9 combines with J gene TRBJ2-3; 8 bases align to TRBD2. This CDR3 comprises 16 residues. Per the germline V gene, CDR1 is SGDLS and CDR2 is YYNGEE. V gave up 4 bases and J gave up 2 bases; unmatched junction bases: 9. DNA of the CDR3: TGTGCCAGCAGCCCAGGTACTAGCGGCCCCACAGATACGCAGTATTTT. As protein: CASSPGTSGPTDTQYF.

This clone was counted between two and nine times. This chain uses TRBV7-3 with TRBJ1-2, with 11 bases that match TRBD1. Germline V CDR1 and CDR2: SGHTA, FQGTGA. J was trimmed by 6 bases and V by 5 bases; bases with no gene match: 11. There are 16 residues in the CDR3. CDR3 DNA sequence: TGTGCCAGCAGCGCGGAACCGGGACAGGGGGTTAATGGCTACACCTTC. Amino acids: CASSAEPGQGVNGYTF.

The rearrangement joins TRBV7-2 to TRBJ2-3, with 12 bases aligning to TRBD1. The CDR3 spans 19 residues. Looked up from germline, CDR1 is SGHTA and CDR2 is FQGNSA. Unmatched junction bases numbered 13, after V lost 0 bases and J lost 6 bases. The CDR3, as DNA: TGTGCCAGCAGCTTAGCAGTTGGGACAGGGGGCGGCCTAATGGATACGCAGTATTTT. It yields the protein CASSLAVGTGGGLMDTQYF.